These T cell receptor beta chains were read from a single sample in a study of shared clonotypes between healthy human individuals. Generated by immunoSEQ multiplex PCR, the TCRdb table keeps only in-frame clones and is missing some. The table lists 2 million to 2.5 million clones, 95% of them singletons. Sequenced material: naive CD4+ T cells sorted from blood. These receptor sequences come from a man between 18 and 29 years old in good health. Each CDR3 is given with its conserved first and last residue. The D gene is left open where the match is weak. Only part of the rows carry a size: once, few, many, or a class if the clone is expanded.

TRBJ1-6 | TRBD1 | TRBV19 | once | TGTGCCAGTTCCACCACGGGACAGGAATTAAGCTCCTATAATTCACCCCTCCACTTT | CASSTTGQELSSYNSPLHF
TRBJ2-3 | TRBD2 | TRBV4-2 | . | TGTGCCAGCAGCCAAGAGGGACTAGCGGGGGGGATCGATACGCAGTATTTT | CASSQEGLAGGIDTQYF
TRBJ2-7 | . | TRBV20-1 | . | TGCAGTGCTTCCGGGGCCTACGAGCAGTACTTC | CSASGAYEQYF
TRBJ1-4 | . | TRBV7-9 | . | TGTGCCAGCAGCCCGACAGCCGAAAATGAAAAACTGTTTTTT | CASSPTAENEKLFF
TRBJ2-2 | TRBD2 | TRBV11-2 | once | TGTGCCAGCAGCTTAGGCCTAGCGGGACTCGCCGGGGAGCTGTTTTTT | CASSLGLAGLAGELFF
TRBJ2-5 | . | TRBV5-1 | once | TGCGCCAGCAGCCAAGACAGGGGAGGGGAGACCCAGTACTTC | CASSQDRGGETQYF
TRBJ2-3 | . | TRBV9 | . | TGTGCCAGCAGCGTGCTGGACAGAAGCACAGATACGCAGTATTTT | CASSVLDRSTDTQYF
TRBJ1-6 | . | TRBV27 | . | TGTGCCAGCAGTTTAGTTTCAGCCGGCAACTATAATTCACCCCTCCACTTT | CASSLVSAGNYNSPLHF
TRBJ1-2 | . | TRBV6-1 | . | TGTGCCAGCAGTGGCTACACCTTC | CASSGYTF
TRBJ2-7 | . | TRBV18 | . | TGTGCCAGCTCCTGGGGGGACGAGCAGTACTTC | CASSWGDEQYF
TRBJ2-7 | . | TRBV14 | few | TGTGCCAGCAGCCAAGTGAGGTCCTACGAGCAGTACTTC | CASSQVRSYEQYF
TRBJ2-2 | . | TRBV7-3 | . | TGTGCCAGCAGCACTAACACCGGGGAGCTGTTTTTT | CASSTNTGELFF
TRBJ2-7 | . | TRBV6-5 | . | TGTGCCAGCGGTTCTTCCTACGAGCAGTACTTC | CASGSSYEQYF
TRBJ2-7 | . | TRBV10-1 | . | TGCGCCAGCGTCCCTCGGGGCAAGAGCTCCTACGAGCAGTACTTC | CASVPRGKSSYEQYF
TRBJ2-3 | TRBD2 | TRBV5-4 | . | TGTGCCAGCAGCTTGCACCTCCTAGCGGGAGGAGAGACAGATACGCAGTATTTT | CASSLHLLAGGETDTQYF
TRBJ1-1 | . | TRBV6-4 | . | TGTGCCAGCAGCCCGGGGGCTCGCACTGAAGCTTTCTTT | CASSPGARTEAFF
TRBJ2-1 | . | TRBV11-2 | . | TGTGCCAGCAGGCCAGGGAAAGGGGGATCCTCCTACAATGAGCAGTTCTTC | CASRPGKGGSSYNEQFF
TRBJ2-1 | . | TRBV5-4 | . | TGTGCCAGCAGACAGGGTATCTACAATGAGCAGTTCTTC | CASRQGIYNEQFF
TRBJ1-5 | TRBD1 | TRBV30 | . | TGTGCCTGGAGGACCGGGACAGGGTTAAATCAGCCCCAGCATTTT | CAWRTGTGLNQPQHF
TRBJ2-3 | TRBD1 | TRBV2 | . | TGTGCCAGCAGTTTACAGGGGGGCGCAGATACGCAGTATTTT | CASSLQGGADTQYF
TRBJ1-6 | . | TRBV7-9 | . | TGTGCCAGCAGCTTCGCTGAAAGTTCACCCCTCCACTTT | CASSFAESSPLHF
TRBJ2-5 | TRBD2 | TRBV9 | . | TGTGCCAGCAGCGGGAGAGGACTAGATAAGACCCAGTACTTC | CASSGRGLDKTQYF
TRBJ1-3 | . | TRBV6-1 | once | TGTGCCAGCGTGGGGGTAGCTGGAAACACCATATATTTT | CASVGVAGNTIYF
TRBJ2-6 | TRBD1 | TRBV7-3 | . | TGTGCCAGCATCCCGTCCTGGGACAGGGTTTGGTGGGCTGGGGCCAACGTCCTGACTTTC | CASIPSWDRVWWAGANVLTF
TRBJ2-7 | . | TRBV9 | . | TGTGCCAGCAGCGCGAGCGAGCAGTACTTC | CASSASEQYF
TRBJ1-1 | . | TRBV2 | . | TGTGCCAGCAGCGAGGGTGGCGCGGGCCCTTTT | CASSEGGAGPF
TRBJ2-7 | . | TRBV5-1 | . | TGCGCCAGCCGGTTGGGGGCGTGGGAGGGAACCTACGAGCAGTACTTC | CASRLGAWEGTYEQYF
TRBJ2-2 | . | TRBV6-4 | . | TGTGCCAGCAGTGCCCGGGGAAACACCGGGGAGCTGTTTTTT | CASSARGNTGELFF
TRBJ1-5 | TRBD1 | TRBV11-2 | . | TGTGCCAGCAGCACGGGACAGTTCAATCAGCCCCAGCATTTT | CASSTGQFNQPQHF